Following are 12 T cell receptor beta chains from one sample sequenced in a study of blood T cell repertoires in COVID-19. This table comes from immunoSEQ multiplex PCR, and its TCRdb copy is limited to in-frame clones, with some not included. The data show roughly 70,000 clones, around nine tenths seen once. The sequencing input was peripheral blood. The receptors were gathered from a woman older than 75 with active or convalescent COVID-19.

The chain combines TRBV18 with TRBJ2-3; D possibly corresponds to TRBD1 (6 bases). V was pared by 2 bases and J by 2 bases, with 17 bases between. Germline lookup yields CDR1 KGHSH and CDR2 LQKENI. CDR3 length: 17 residues. This chain's CDR3 is CASSPYAGGGSTDTQYF. In nucleotides, the CDR3 is TGTGCCAGCTCACCATATGCTGGGGGCGGTTCCACAGATACGCAGTATTTT.

This clone was seen a few times. The chain recombines TRBV24-1 with TRBJ1-2, with D possibly matching TRBD1 (5 bases). Germline loops: CDR1 KGHDR, CDR2 SFDVKD. The CDR3 extends over 13 amino acids. V lost 4 bases and J 8 bases, leaving 13 bases between the germline ends. In DNA form, the CDR3 reads TGTGCCACCAGTGACAACAGGTTTGCGGGCTACACCTTC. The encoded protein is CATSDNRFAGYTF.

This sequence joins TRBV11-2 and TRBJ2-3, with D tentatively TRBD2 (6 bases). V was pared by 4 bases and J by 3 bases, with 17 bases between. CDR1 is SGHAT and CDR2 is FQNNGV in the germline V gene. The CDR3 length is 16 residues. CDR3 DNA: TGTGCCAGCAGCTCCCTCCCGAGACTAGGAACAGATACGCAGTATTTT. This translates into CASSSLPRLGTDTQYF.

This chain joins TRBV19 and TRBJ1-2; D is possibly TRBD1 (5 bases). V was pared by 7 bases and J by 4 bases, with 13 bases between. Per germline, CDR1 LNHDA and CDR2 SQIVND (reference sequence). This CDR3 comprises 13 residues. CDR3 sequence: CASTGRAFYGYTF. In DNA form, the CDR3 reads TGTGCCAGTACGGGCAGGGCGTTCTATGGCTACACCTTC. Filled out from reference TRBV19 and TRBJ1-2, the complete variable domain reads DGGITQSPKYLFRKEGQNVTLSCEQNLNHDAMYWYRQDPGQGLRLIYYSQIVNDFQKGDIAEGYSVSREKKESFPLTVTSAQKNPTAFYLCASTGRAFYGYTFGSGTRLTVV.

The chain is built from TRBV4-3 and TRBJ1-4; 8 bases fit TRBD1. V lost 5 bases to trimming and J lost 12 bases; unmatched junction nucleotides: 14. The germline V gene encodes CDR1 LGHNA and CDR2 YSLEER. This CDR3 has 15 amino acids. CDR3 loop: CASSLNPQGQAELFF. The DNA of the CDR3 is TGCGCCAGCAGCTTAAACCCCCAGGGACAGGCCGAACTGTTTTTT.

This chain joins TRBV29-1 and TRBJ2-7; tentative D call: TRBD1 (6 bases). Per germline, CDR1 SQVTM and CDR2 ANQGSEA. The CDR3 consists of 12 residues. Trimming took 4 bases from V and 5 from J, leaving 12 bases between them. The DNA for the CDR3 is TGCAGCGTTGGGGCAGGGGACAACGAGCAGTACTTC. It is translated as CSVGAGDNEQYF.

The gene calls are TRBV6-5 and TRBJ2-3, with 10 bases lining up with TRBD2. The germline V gene encodes CDR1 MNHEY and CDR2 SVGAGI. The CDR3 contains 13 residues. Losses at the gene ends were 7 bases for V and 4 bases for J; bases not matched to a gene: 2. The CDR3 spells CASKLAGPDTQYF. The CDR3 coding sequence is TGTGCCAGCAAACTAGCGGGGCCAGATACGCAGTATTTT.

The chain joins TRBV5-5 to TRBJ1-1; weak D call: TRBD1 (6 bases). This CDR3 region has 12 residues. Looked up from germline, CDR1 is SGHKS and CDR2 is YYEKEE (reference sequence). Trimming removed 4 bases from V and 4 bases from J, with 8 bases in between. The CDR3 DNA sequence: TGTGCCAGCAGCAACAGGGTCACTGAAGCTTTCTTT. Its protein is CASSNRVTEAFF.

There are a few counts of this clone. The chain links TRBV7-2 to TRBJ2-3; 9 bases map to TRBD2. From germline, CDR1 is SGHTA and CDR2 FQGNSA. This CDR3 is built from 17 residues. Germline trimming cut 3 bases from V and 2 bases from J; bases unmatched to any gene: 9. DNA for the CDR3: TGTGCCAGCAGCTTTGGTTTGACTAGCGGTAACACAGATACGCAGTATTTT. Translating it yields CASSFGLTSGNTDTQYF.

V is TRBV5-4 and J is TRBJ1-4; the match to TRBD1 covers 9 bases. This CDR3 is 15 amino acids long. Germline CDR1 reads SGHNT; CDR2 reads YYREEE (reference sequence). V lost 0 bases and J lost 8; bases outside the gene matches: 5. CDR3 DNA: TGTGCCAGCAGCTTGGGAGGGACAGGGAGGGAAAAACTGTTTTTT. As protein: CASSLGGTGREKLFF. The complete variable domain, with remaining parts taken from reference TRBV5-4 and TRBJ1-4, reads ETGVTQSPTHLIKTRGQQVTLRCSSQSGHNTVSWYQQALGQGPQFIFQYYREEENGRGNFPPRFSGLQFPNYSSELNVNALELDDSALYLCASSLGGTGREKLFFGSGTQLSVL.

The CDR3 spells CASSALLTSNNEQFF. Here the CDR3 DNA reads TGTGCCAGCAGTGCCCTCCTGACTAGCAACAATGAGCAGTTCTTC. The chain uses TRBV6-2 or TRBV6-3 and TRBJ2-1, with 7 bases aligning to TRBD2. Germline CDR1 reads MNHEY; CDR2 reads SVGEGT. This CDR3 is 15 amino acids long. V gave up 5 bases and J gave up 5 bases; unmatched junction bases: 9.

CDR3 residues: CASSASRTSGQETQYF. The CDR3 nucleotides are TGTGCCAGCAGCGCCTCCCGCACTAGCGGCCAAGAGACCCAGTACTTC. V and J are TRBV7-3 and TRBJ2-5, with 8 bases lining up with TRBD2. The CDR3 runs 16 residues. The V gene's germline CDR1 is SGHTA and CDR2 FQGTGA. The trim removed 5 bases at V and 1 base at J, leaving 9 bases unmatched.